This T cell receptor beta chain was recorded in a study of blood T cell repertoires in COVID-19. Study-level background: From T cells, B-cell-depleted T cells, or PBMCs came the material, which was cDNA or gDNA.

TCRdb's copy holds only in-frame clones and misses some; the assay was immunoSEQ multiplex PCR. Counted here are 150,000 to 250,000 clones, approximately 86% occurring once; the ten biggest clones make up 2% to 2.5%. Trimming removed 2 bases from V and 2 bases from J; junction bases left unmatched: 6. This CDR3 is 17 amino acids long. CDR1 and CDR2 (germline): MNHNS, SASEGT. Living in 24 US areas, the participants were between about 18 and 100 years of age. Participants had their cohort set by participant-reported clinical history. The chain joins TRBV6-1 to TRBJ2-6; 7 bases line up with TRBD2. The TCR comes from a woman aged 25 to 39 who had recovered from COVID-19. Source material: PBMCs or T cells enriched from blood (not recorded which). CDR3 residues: CASSESAGRAGANVLTF. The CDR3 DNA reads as TGTGCCAGCAGTGAATCGGCTGGGAGGGCTGGGGCCAACGTCCTGACTTTC.